The 23 T cell receptor beta chains reported below all come from one sample, sequenced in a study. Each CDR3 protein is one row after TCRdb ran MiXCR on the RT-PCR reads. The data show fewer than 800,000 distinct CDR3 sequences, approximately 15% seen once. Sample: memory CD4+ T cells from blood. These receptors originate from a female donor in good health, serving as a healthy control.

Regarding this clonotype: This could be a read error, since a much larger clone is one nucleotide away. The chain joins TRBV6-5 to TRBJ2-1, with TRBD2 matching over 10 bases. The CDR3 is made up of 16 amino acids. The V gene's germline CDR1 is MNHEY and CDR2 SVGAGI. V shed 5 bases and J 9 bases; nucleotides not matched to a gene: 13. CDR3 bases: TGTGCCAGCAGTCAACTAGCGGGAAGGGGGGGGGTTGAGCAGTTCTTC. Residues: CASSQLAGRGGVEQFF.

The chain links TRBV30 to TRBJ2-3, with 13 bases that match TRBD2. CDR3 length: 14 amino acids. V shed 0 bases and J 9 bases; nucleotides not matched to a gene: 3. CDR1 is GTSNPN and CDR2 is SVGIG in the germline V gene (reference sequence). CDR3 in DNA: TGTGCCTGGAGTGTACTAGCGGGAGGGGGAACGCAGTATTTT. It is translated as CAWSVLAGGGTQYF.

This clonotype was seen at least ten times. The chain uses TRBV7-2 and TRBJ2-1; perhaps TRBD1 as D (7 bases). The CDR3 covers 15 residues. With 5 bases removed from V and 9 bases from J, the gap between germline ends came to 20 bases. The germline gives CDR1 SGHTA, CDR2 FQGNSA. The CDR3 DNA is TGTGCCAGCAGCCCGACAGGGTACTTGGAGGGTGAGCAGTTCTTC. It translates to CASSPTGYLEGEQFF. Full variable domain (missing parts from reference TRBV7-2 and TRBJ2-1): GAGVSQSPSNKVTEKGKDVELRCDPISGHTALYWYRQSLGQGLEFLIYFQGNSAPDKSGLPSDRFSAERTGGSVSTLTIQRTQQEDSAVYLCASSPTGYLEGEQFFGPGTRLTVL.

This clonotype turned up a few times. The chain has TRBV6-2 or TRBV6-3 and TRBJ2-1; 8 bases line up with TRBD2. The V and J ends lost 6 bases and 0 bases, in that order; junction bases with no gene match: 4. The CDR3 covers 15 residues. Germline CDR1 is MNHEY and CDR2 is SVGEGT. The CDR3 loop is CASRGGRLSYNEQFF. The CDR3 DNA sequence: TGTGCCAGCAGGGGCGGGAGGCTCTCCTACAATGAGCAGTTCTTC.

This clonotype was observed a few times. The J gene is TRBJ1-5, the V gene TRBV20-1; D is perhaps TRBD1 (6 bases). The germline CDR1 and CDR2 sequences are DFQATT and SNEGSKA (reference sequence). There are 13 residues in the CDR3. The V gene lost 5 bases and the J gene lost 6 bases, with 14 bases spanning the gap. The CDR3, as DNA: TGCAGTGCTGCACAGGGTGGCAGTCAGCCCCAGCATTTT. This translates into CSAAQGGSQPQHF.

In this sample, this clonotype turned up a few times. J is TRBJ2-1 and V is TRBV20-1; D uncertain. CDR1 and CDR2 (germline): DFQATT, SNEGSKA (reference sequence). This CDR3 is built from 13 residues. The V gene lost 4 bases and the J gene lost 2 bases, with 9 bases spanning the gap. CDR3 DNA: TGCAGTGCTACTACAGACCCCTACAATGAGCAGTTCTTC. It encodes CSATTDPYNEQFF.

In this sample, this clonotype turned up a few times. CDR3 sequence (DNA): TGTGCCAGCGGACAGGCCGCTAACTATGGCTACACCTTC. The encoded protein is CASGQAANYGYTF. This rearrangement joins TRBV28 to TRBJ1-2; 7 bases fit TRBD1. CDR3 length equals 13 residues. With 8 bases clipped from V and 0 bases from J, the junction kept 3 bases outside the gene matches. Germline V gene lookup returns CDR1 MDHEN and CDR2 SYDVKM.

This chain joins TRBV20-1 and TRBJ2-5; 8 bases fit TRBD2. The V gene end was trimmed by 0 bases and the J gene end by 4 bases; junction bases not matched to a gene: 7. The CDR3 has 15 amino acids. Germline CDR1 DFQATT, CDR2 SNEGSKA (reference sequence). For the CDR3, the DNA is TGCAGTGCTAGAGATCAGCGGGGGAGTGCAGAGACCCAGTACTTC. Residues: CSARDQRGSAETQYF.

The chain carries TRBV6-5 and TRBJ2-7; perhaps TRBD1 as D (6 bases). The CDR3 sequence is 14 residues long. V shed 5 bases and J shed 6 bases, with 17 bases lying between them. Germline V lookup: CDR1 MNHEY, CDR2 SVGAGI. The CDR3 DNA follows: TGTGCCAGCAGTAACCGGGACAACTACGGCGAGCAGTACTTC. This sequence encodes CASSNRDNYGEQYF.

This clonotype showed up many times. The chain couples TRBV6-5 to TRBJ1-6; 9 nucleotides agree with TRBD1. Germline-derived CDR1 and CDR2 are MNHEY and SVGAGI. The J segment lost 4 bases and the V segment lost 6 bases, leaving 4 bases of the junction unmatched. CDR3 length: 15 residues. CDR3 sequence: CASRRDRVYNSPLHF. CDR3 in DNA: TGTGCCAGCAGAAGGGACAGGGTTTATAATTCACCCCTCCACTTT.

The rearrangement links TRBV5-1 to TRBJ1-2; 12 bases line up with TRBD1. The J segment lost 5 bases and the V segment lost 4 bases, leaving 12 bases of the junction unmatched. CDR1 and CDR2 from the germline V gene are SGHRS and YFSETQ. The CDR3 length is 17 residues. The CDR3 sequence: CASSERFGTGGEYGYTF. In DNA, the CDR3 is TGCGCCAGCAGCGAGAGGTTCGGGACAGGGGGCGAATATGGCTACACCTTC. Based on the CDR3 plus reference TRBV5-1 and TRBJ1-2, the full variable domain is KAGVTQTPRYLIKTRGQQVTLSCSPISGHRSVSWYQQTPGQGLQFLFEYFSETQRNKGNFPGRFSGRQFSNSRSEMNVSTLELGDSALYLCASSERFGTGGEYGYTFGSGTRLTVV.

This clonotype showed up many times. This rearrangement joins TRBV20-1 to TRBJ2-6; weak D call: TRBD2 (5 bases). V gave up 6 bases and J gave up 9 bases, with 12 bases separating them. The CDR3 contains 12 residues. Germline assignment: CDR1 DFQATT and CDR2 SNEGSKA (reference sequence). The CDR3, as DNA: TGCAGTGCCCCAGCGGAGCTCAACGTCCTGACTTTC. It specifies CSAPAELNVLTF.

This clonotype occurred a few times. The V gene is TRBV10-3, the J gene TRBJ1-6; tentative D call: TRBD1 (5 bases). Germline lookup yields CDR1 ENHRY and CDR2 SYGVKD. The CDR3 length is 13 residues. Trimming removed 6 bases from V and 8 bases from J, with 11 bases in between. The CDR3: CAIRGLGDSPLHF. DNA of the CDR3: TGTGCCATCAGAGGGTTGGGGGATTCACCCCTCCACTTT.

This clonotype was seen ten or more times. The chain employs TRBV9 and TRBJ2-3, with 10 positions matching TRBD2. The length of the CDR3 is 18 residues. With 1 base clipped from V and 1 base from J, the junction kept 9 bases outside the gene matches. CDR1 is SGDLS, CDR2 YYNGEE, per germline. CDR3 in DNA: TGTGCCAGCAGCGTAACCCTCCCGGGGACTAGCGGCACAGATACGCAGTATTTT. Protein product: CASSVTLPGTSGTDTQYF.

In this sample, this clonotype turned up many times. The genes are TRBV4-3 and TRBJ2-2; D unclear. The CDR3 runs to 14 residues. The germline V gene has CDR1 LGHNA and CDR2 YSLEER. The V end lost 4 bases, the J end lost 6 bases, and 12 bases lay between the germline ends. As DNA, the CDR3 is TGCGCCAGCAGCCCAAAGGCAGGTGCCGGGGAGCTGTTTTTT. Translation: CASSPKAGAGELFF.

This clonotype was seen only a few times. The chain couples TRBV7-9 to TRBJ1-2; no firm D call. CDR1 and CDR2 from the germline V gene are SEHNR and FQNEAQ (reference sequence). Trimming left V 6 bases short and J 7 bases short, with 9 bases between. The CDR3 loop spans 11 amino acids. This chain's CDR3 is CASRDEGGYTF. In nucleotides, the CDR3 is TGTGCCAGCAGGGACGAGGGTGGCTACACCTTC.

This chain links TRBV7-9 with TRBJ1-5; the D is unclear. This CDR3 comprises 13 residues. Germline V lookup: CDR1 SEHNR, CDR2 FQNEAQ (reference sequence). V gave up 2 bases and J gave up 5 bases, with 7 bases separating them. The CDR3 protein is CASSLNRDQPQHF. The CDR3 nucleotides read TGTGCCAGCAGCTTAAACCGAGATCAGCCCCAGCATTTT.

There are a few counts of this clonotype. V and J are TRBV10-2 and TRBJ2-2; 11 bases agree with TRBD1. Germline V gene data show CDR1 as WSHSY and CDR2 as SAAADI. The trim removed 8 bases at V and 4 bases at J, leaving 15 bases unmatched. The CDR3 sequence is 18 residues long. CDR3 sequence: CASHAPGQGEMSTGELFF. The CDR3 DNA is TGCGCCAGCCATGCTCCGGGACAGGGGGAAATGAGCACCGGGGAGCTGTTTTTT.

There are many counts of this clonotype. V gene TRBV29-1 combines with J gene TRBJ1-2; 8 bases are a match to TRBD1. The CDR3 is made up of 14 amino acids. V trimming: 4 bases; J trimming: 4 bases; junction bases outside the gene matches: 8. Germline V gives CDR1 SQVTM, CDR2 ANQGSEA. DNA of the CDR3: TGCAGCGTTGGGGGGCGGACAGGGACCTATGGCTACACCTTC. It yields the protein CSVGGRTGTYGYTF.

This clonotype occurred a few times. V and J are TRBV7-8 and TRBJ2-1, with TRBD2 matching over 9 bases. The CDR3 totals 16 residues. The germline V gene has CDR1 SGHVS and CDR2 FQNEAQ. The V and J ends lost 5 bases and 1 base, in that order; junction bases with no gene match: 6. The CDR3, as DNA: TGTGCCAGCAGCCAGCGGACTAGCGCTTCCTACAATGAGCAGTTCTTC. Its protein product is CASSQRTSASYNEQFF.

This clonotype has a handful of counts. The chain links TRBV12-3 or TRBV12-4 to TRBJ2-1, with 16 nucleotides matching TRBD2. The CDR3 extends over 19 amino acids. V lost 6 bases, J lost 9 bases, and 17 bases stayed unmatched. The CDR3, as DNA: TGTGCCAGCAGGCAACGGGGGACTAGCGGGAGGGCCTTGGTAGGTGAGCAGTTCTTC. It translates to CASRQRGTSGRALVGEQFF.

The chain uses TRBV6-5 and TRBJ2-5; 12 bases agree with TRBD1. V trimming: 5 bases; J trimming: 5 bases; junction bases outside the gene matches: 9. This CDR3 is 16 amino acids long. CDR1 is MNHEY and CDR2 is SVGAGI in the germline V gene. CDR3 in DNA: TGTGCCAGCAGTGACCCCCGGGACAGGGGGCGGGAGACCCAGTACTTC. Its translation is CASSDPRDRGRETQYF.

As for this clonotype: A junction boundary mismatches the germline segment, possibly from a read error. The chain employs TRBV5-1 and TRBJ1-3, with a possible D match to TRBD1 (5 bases). The CDR3 spans 16 residues. Per the germline V gene, CDR1 is SGHRS and CDR2 is YFSETQ. The CDR3 DNA sequence: TGCGCCAGCAGCTTCCAGGGTCTTTTCTCTGGAAACACCACATATTTT. It specifies CASSFQGLFSGNTTYF.